The 25 T cell receptor beta chains listed next were all sequenced from one sample in a study of CD8 T cells in Susac syndrome. Roughly 0.45 to 1 ug RNA was reverse transcribed with random hexamers. Each CDR3 protein gets one entry after TCRdb re-called the immunoSEQ multiplex PCR reads with MiXCR. The data contain some 260,000 distinct CDR3 sequences, 85% of them seen just once; the ten biggest clones take up around 0.11%. Material: CD8+ T cells from PBMCs. These receptors originate from a human donor with multiple sclerosis.

This chain joins TRBV11-2 and TRBJ2-3; no clear D gene. Germline loops: CDR1 SGHAT, CDR2 FQNNGV. Trimming pared 5 bases from V and 0 bases from J, leaving 12 bases between. The CDR3 runs 15 residues. For the CDR3, the DNA is TGTGCCAGCAGCCCCTTAAGCCTTAGCACAGATACGCAGTATTTT. Its translation: CASSPLSLSTDTQYF.

The rearrangement joins TRBV7-6 to TRBJ2-7; TRBD2 matches at 9 bases. V was clipped by 5 bases and J by 2 bases; unmatched bases: 19. Per germline, CDR1 SGHVS and CDR2 FNYEAQ. The CDR3 runs 19 residues. The chain's CDR3 is CASSLHRGPFSGRPYEQYF. Written as DNA, the CDR3 is TGTGCCAGCAGCCTCCACCGGGGGCCATTTAGCGGGAGACCCTACGAGCAGTACTTC.

The V call is TRBV24-1, the J call TRBJ2-3; 9 bases agree with TRBD2. CDR1 is KGHDR, CDR2 SFDVKD, per germline. Germline trimming cut 5 bases from V and 5 bases from J; bases unmatched to any gene: 13. This CDR3 comprises 17 residues. In DNA, the CDR3 is TGTGCCACCAGTGTTACCGCGATAGCGGGAGAACGAGATACGCAGTATTTT. Amino acid sequence: CATSVTAIAGERDTQYF.

The genes are TRBV20-1 and TRBJ2-1, with TRBD1 matching 9 bases. The trim removed 3 bases at V and 4 bases at J, leaving 22 bases unmatched. Looked up from germline, CDR1 is DFQATT and CDR2 is SNEGSKA (reference sequence). The length of the CDR3 is 20 residues. CDR3 region: CSARAAGTGPGLAAYNEQFF. As DNA, the CDR3 is TGCAGTGCTAGGGCCGCCGGGACAGGGCCGGGGCTAGCGGCATACAATGAGCAGTTCTTC.

The chain is built from TRBV27 and TRBJ2-2; D remains ambiguous. Trimming left V 2 bases short and J 1 base short, with 5 bases between. CDR1 MNHEY and CDR2 SMNVEV come from the germline V gene (reference sequence). The CDR3 has 14 residues. The CDR3 DNA reads as TGTGCCAGCAGTTTACAATGGAACACCGGGGAGCTGTTTTTT. Translation: CASSLQWNTGELFF.

This clonotype has more than one count but fewer than ten. The J gene is TRBJ2-7, the V gene TRBV5-6; 12 nucleotides line up with TRBD2. The CDR3 is 16 residues long. V shed 4 bases, J shed 1 base, and the junction held 6 bases outside the gene matches. Germline CDR1 and CDR2: SGHDT and YYEEEE. The CDR3, as DNA: TGTGCCAGCAGCCAAGGAGGACTAGCGGGATCCTACGAGCAGTACTTC. This translates into CASSQGGLAGSYEQYF.

This clonotype is a singleton in its sample. The CDR3 sequence is CASKNVTAENEKLFF. In nucleotides, the CDR3 is TGTGCCAGCAAGAATGTGACAGCCGAAAATGAAAAACTGTTTTTT. The chain has TRBV27 and TRBJ1-4, with a tentative D call TRBD1 (5 bases). Germline V CDR1 and CDR2: MNHEY, SMNVEV (reference sequence). This CDR3 spans 15 amino acids. Deletions cut 7 bases from V and 5 bases from J, with 17 bases between.

The chain is built from TRBV5-1 and TRBJ2-1; no reliable D call. The ends were cut back, 0 bases at V and 0 bases at J, with 10 bases in the middle. Per germline, CDR1 SGHRS and CDR2 YFSETQ. The CDR3 runs 16 residues. CDR3 region: CASSLAHLGSYNEQFF. CDR3 bases: TGCGCCAGCAGCTTGGCGCACCTCGGCTCCTACAATGAGCAGTTCTTC.

This sequence joins TRBV9 and TRBJ2-3, with a tentative D call TRBD1 (5 bases). The CDR3 spans 16 residues. Deletions cut 1 base from V and 1 base from J, with 13 bases between. Germline V gene sequence: CDR1 SGDLS, CDR2 YYNGEE. The CDR3 here is CASSVRWGRGTDTQYF. The CDR3 DNA follows: TGTGCCAGCAGCGTAAGATGGGGCCGGGGCACAGATACGCAGTATTTT.

A word on this clonotype: Sequence at one end of the junction differs from germline and may be a read error. The chain is built from TRBV5-4 and TRBJ2-7, with D possibly TRBD1 on 5 matching bases. The CDR3 contains 13 residues. Germline V gene sequence: CDR1 SGHNT, CDR2 YYREEE (reference sequence). CDR3 coding DNA: TGTGCCAGCAGCTTGCCAGGGTCCCTCCACTACGACTTC. It encodes CASSLPGSLHYDF. Looking up the rest from reference TRBV5-4 and TRBJ2-7 gives the full variable domain: ETGVTQSPTHLIKTRGQQVTLRCSSQSGHNTVSWYQQALGQGPQFIFQYYREEENGRGNFPPRFSGLQFPNYSSELNVNALELDDSALYLCASSLPGSLHYDFGPGTRLTVT.

The chain combines TRBV29-1 with TRBJ2-1, with 7 bases lining up with TRBD1. The CDR3 consists of 13 residues. With V trimmed by 5 bases and J by 9 bases, 10 bases remained unmatched. Germline V gene data show CDR1 as SQVTM and CDR2 as ANQGSEA. The CDR3 sequence is CSVYDRAQGEQFF. CDR3 coding DNA: TGCAGCGTTTATGACAGGGCCCAGGGTGAGCAGTTCTTC.

This chain joins TRBV20-1 and TRBJ1-2; a weak D match, TRBD1 (5 bases). The CDR3 is 14 residues long. V gave up 0 bases and J gave up 7 bases, with 15 bases separating them. CDR1 is DFQATT and CDR2 is SNEGSKA in the germline V gene (reference sequence). This chain's CDR3 is CSARDRGGPPGYTF. The CDR3 region has the DNA TGCAGTGCTAGAGATAGGGGCGGGCCCCCTGGCTACACCTTC.

The genes are TRBV11-2 and TRBJ1-5; TRBD1 matches at 8 bases. Trimming took 4 bases from V and 4 from J; bases not matched to a gene: 6. The CDR3 is made up of 15 amino acids. Germline CDR1 SGHAT, CDR2 FQNNGV. The CDR3 is CASSSNRGSNQPQHF. The CDR3 DNA sequence: TGTGCCAGCAGCTCCAACAGGGGGTCAAATCAGCCCCAGCATTTT.

The J gene is TRBJ1-1, the V gene TRBV4-1, with D unresolved. V was cut by 0 bases and J by 1 base, with 12 bases left in between. The length of the CDR3 is 16 residues. The germline V gene has CDR1 MGHRA and CDR2 YSYEKL. The CDR3 reads CASSQDPGEANTEAFF. The CDR3 nucleotides read TGCGCCAGCAGCCAAGACCCCGGGGAAGCGAACACTGAAGCTTTCTTT.

The chain couples TRBV19 to TRBJ1-1, with 11 bases matching TRBD1. Trimming cost V 4 bases and J 1 base; bases outside gene matches: 2. Per the germline V gene, CDR1 is LNHDA and CDR2 is SQIVND (reference sequence). The length of the CDR3 is 15 residues. CDR3 in DNA: TGTGCCAGTAGTAGCGGACAGGGGGCGAACACTGAAGCTTTCTTT. As protein: CASSSGQGANTEAFF. The whole variable domain, filled in from reference TRBV19 and TRBJ1-1, reads DGGITQSPKYLFRKEGQNVTLSCEQNLNHDAMYWYRQDPGQGLRLIYYSQIVNDFQKGDIAEGYSVSREKKESFPLTVTSAQKNPTAFYLCASSSGQGANTEAFFGQGTRLTVV.

V is TRBV20-1 and J is TRBJ2-1; TRBD1 aligns across 7 bases. V lost 5 bases and J lost 0; bases outside the gene matches: 22. CDR1 is DFQATT and CDR2 is SNEGSKA in the germline V gene (reference sequence). This CDR3 is built from 20 residues. In DNA, the CDR3 is TGCAGTGCTCACCGACCCCCCCGGGACAGTAGCAGCTTCTCCTACAATGAGCAGTTCTTC. This sequence encodes CSAHRPPRDSSSFSYNEQFF.

The chain has TRBV24-1 and TRBJ2-4; TRBD1 is a possible D gene (6 bases). The CDR3 is 15 residues long. Trimming shortened V by 6 bases and J by 0 bases, and 11 bases separated the two germline ends. Germline assignment: CDR1 KGHDR and CDR2 SFDVKD. The chain's CDR3 is CATSSRGLAKNIQYF. In nucleotides, the CDR3 is TGTGCCACCAGTTCCAGGGGCTTAGCCAAAAACATTCAGTACTTC.

The chain recombines TRBV27 with TRBJ2-7; 7 bases agree with TRBD1. The J segment lost 3 bases and the V segment lost 6 bases, leaving 8 bases of the junction unmatched. The germline V gene has CDR1 MNHEY and CDR2 SMNVEV (reference sequence). This CDR3 has 14 residues. The CDR3 reads CASRTGTVFYEQYF. CDR3 nucleotide sequence: TGTGCCAGCAGGACCGGGACAGTCTTCTACGAGCAGTACTTC.

This clonotype has a handful of counts. V is TRBV7-9 and J is TRBJ1-3; 11 nucleotides agree with TRBD1. J gave up 2 bases and V 2 bases, and 5 bases lay outside the gene matches. CDR1 SEHNR and CDR2 FQNEAQ come from the germline V gene (reference sequence). The CDR3 covers 17 residues. CDR3 in DNA: TGTGCCAGCAGCTTACCTACGGACAGGGGGCCTGGAAACACCATATATTTT. Protein sequence: CASSLPTDRGPGNTIYF.

The V gene is TRBV5-1, the J gene TRBJ2-1; 12 bases fit TRBD2. Per the germline V gene, CDR1 is SGHRS and CDR2 is YFSETQ. The ends lost 4 bases at V and 0 bases at J; junction bases unmatched: 8. The CDR3 runs 18 residues. The CDR3 protein is CASSGLAGLSSSYNEQFF. CDR3 nucleotide sequence: TGCGCCAGCAGCGGACTAGCGGGACTGTCGAGCTCCTACAATGAGCAGTTCTTC.

The V and J genes are TRBV7-9 and TRBJ2-3; TRBD1 aligns across 12 bases. The V gene end was trimmed by 5 bases and the J gene end by 5 bases; junction bases not matched to a gene: 8. The germline V gene encodes CDR1 SEHNR and CDR2 FQNEAQ (reference sequence). The CDR3 is 16 residues long. This CDR3 is CASSTNRDRGLDTQYF. For the CDR3, the DNA is TGTGCCAGCAGCACCAACCGGGACAGGGGGCTAGATACGCAGTATTTT.

The J gene is TRBJ2-3, the V gene TRBV6-4; tentatively, D is TRBD1 (5 bases). V lost 0 bases to trimming and J lost 2 bases, with 6 bases between them. Germline CDR1 reads MRHNA; CDR2 reads SNTAGT. The CDR3 contains 14 residues. The DNA of the CDR3 is TGTGCCAGCAGTGACTCGACAGACACAGATACGCAGTATTTT. This codes for CASSDSTDTDTQYF.

The V gene is TRBV6-1, the J gene TRBJ1-5; maybe TRBD1 (5 bases). CDR1 is MNHNS and CDR2 is SASEGT in the germline V gene. CDR3 size: 17 residues. With 5 bases removed from V and 0 bases from J, the gap between germline ends came to 17 bases. CDR3 sequence reads: CASSPRRGGSSNQPQHF. The CDR3 nucleotides are TGTGCCAGCAGTCCACGCCGCGGGGGGAGTAGCAATCAGCCCCAGCATTTT.

The V call is TRBV28, the J call TRBJ2-7; D gene unclear. The V end lost 2 bases, the J end lost 3 bases, and 11 bases lay between the germline ends. The CDR3 has 14 amino acids. Germline-derived CDR1 and CDR2 are MDHEN and SYDVKM. The CDR3 DNA reads as TGTGCCAGCAGTTTAACCTCACAGAGCTACGAGCAGTACTTC. Encoded protein: CASSLTSQSYEQYF.

This chain joins TRBV27 and TRBJ2-7; 9 bases fit TRBD2. The CDR3 runs to 15 residues. The germline V gene has CDR1 MNHEY and CDR2 SMNVEV (reference sequence). After removal of 0 bases from V and 2 bases from J, the junction contained 2 bases not matched to a gene. Written as DNA, the CDR3 is TGTGCCAGCAGTTTATCGCGACTAGCGGCCTACGAGCAGTACTTC. Encoded protein: CASSLSRLAAYEQYF.